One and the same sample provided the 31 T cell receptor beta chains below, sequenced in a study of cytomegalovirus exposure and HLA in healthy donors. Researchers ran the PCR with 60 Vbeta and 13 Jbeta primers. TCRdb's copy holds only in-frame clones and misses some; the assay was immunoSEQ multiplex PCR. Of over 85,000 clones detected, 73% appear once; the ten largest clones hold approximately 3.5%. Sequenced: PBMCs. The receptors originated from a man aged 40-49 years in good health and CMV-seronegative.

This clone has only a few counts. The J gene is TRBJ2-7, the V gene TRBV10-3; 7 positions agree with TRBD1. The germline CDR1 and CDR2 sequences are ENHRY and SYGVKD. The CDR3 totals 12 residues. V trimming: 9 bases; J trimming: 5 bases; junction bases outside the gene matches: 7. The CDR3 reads CAMGQNGDEQYF. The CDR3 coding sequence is TGTGCCATGGGACAGAACGGGGACGAGCAGTACTTC.

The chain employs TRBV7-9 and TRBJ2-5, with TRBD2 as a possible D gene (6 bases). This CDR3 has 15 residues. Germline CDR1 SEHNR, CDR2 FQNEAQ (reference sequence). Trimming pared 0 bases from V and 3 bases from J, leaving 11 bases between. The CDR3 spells CASSLAGGGEETQYF. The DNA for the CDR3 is TGTGCCAGCAGCTTAGCGGGGGGAGGAGAAGAGACCCAGTACTTC. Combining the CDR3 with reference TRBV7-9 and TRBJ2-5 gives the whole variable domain DTGVSQNPRHKITKRGQNVTFRCDPISEHNRLYWYRQTLGQGPEFLTYFQNEAQLEKSRLLSDRFSAERPKGSFSTLEIQRTEQGDSAMYLCASSLAGGGEETQYFGPGTRLLVL.

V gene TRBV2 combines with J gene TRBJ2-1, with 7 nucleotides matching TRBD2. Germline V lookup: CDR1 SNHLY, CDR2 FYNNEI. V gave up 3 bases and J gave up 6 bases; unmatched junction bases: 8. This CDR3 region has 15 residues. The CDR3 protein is CASSDQAGSLNEQFF. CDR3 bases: TGTGCCAGCAGTGATCAAGCGGGGTCTCTCAATGAGCAGTTCTTC.

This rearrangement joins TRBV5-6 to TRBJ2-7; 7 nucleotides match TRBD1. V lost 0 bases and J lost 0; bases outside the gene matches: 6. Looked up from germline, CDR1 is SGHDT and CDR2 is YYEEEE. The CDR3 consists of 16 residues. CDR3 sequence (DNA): TGTGCCAGCAGCTTGGTGGGACAGATCTCCTCCTACGAGCAGTACTTC. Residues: CASSLVGQISSYEQYF.

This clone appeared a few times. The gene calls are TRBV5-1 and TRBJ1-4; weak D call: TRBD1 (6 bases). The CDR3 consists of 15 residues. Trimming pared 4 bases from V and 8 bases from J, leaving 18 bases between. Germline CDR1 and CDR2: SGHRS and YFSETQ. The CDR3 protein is CASSRPEQGGEKLFF. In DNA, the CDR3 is TGCGCCAGCAGCCGGCCGGAACAGGGAGGGGAAAAACTGTTTTTT.

The CDR3 region is CAISDYVGAGELFF. CDR3 DNA sequence: TGTGCCATCAGTGATTATGTGGGAGCCGGGGAGCTGTTTTTT. The chain joins TRBV10-3 to TRBJ2-2, with D tentatively TRBD2 (5 bases). Germline CDR1 reads ENHRY; CDR2 reads SYGVKD. The CDR3 loop spans 14 amino acids. Trimming removed 3 bases at V and 6 bases at J, with 11 bases between.

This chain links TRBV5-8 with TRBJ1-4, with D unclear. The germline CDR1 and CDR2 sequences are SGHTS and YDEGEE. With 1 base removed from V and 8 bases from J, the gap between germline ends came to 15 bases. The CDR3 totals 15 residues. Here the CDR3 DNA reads TGTGCCAGCAGCTTGCGGGCGGTAGGACTGGAAAAACTGTTTTTT. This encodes CASSLRAVGLEKLFF. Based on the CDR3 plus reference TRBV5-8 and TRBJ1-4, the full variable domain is EAGVTQSPTHLIKTRGQQATLRCSPISGHTSVYWYQQALGLGLQFLLWYDEGEERNRGNFPPRFSGRQFPNYSSELNVNALELEDSALYLCASSLRAVGLEKLFFGSGTQLSVL.

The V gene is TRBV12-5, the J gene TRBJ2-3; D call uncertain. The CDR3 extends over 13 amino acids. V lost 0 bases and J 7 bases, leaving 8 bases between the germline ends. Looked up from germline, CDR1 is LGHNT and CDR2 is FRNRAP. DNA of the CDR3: TGTGCTAGTGGTTTGGTATTCGCGTATACGCAGTATTTT. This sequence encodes CASGLVFAYTQYF.

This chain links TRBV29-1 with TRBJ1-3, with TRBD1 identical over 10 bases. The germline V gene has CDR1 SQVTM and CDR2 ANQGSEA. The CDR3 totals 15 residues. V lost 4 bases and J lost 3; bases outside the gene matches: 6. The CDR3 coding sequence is TGCAGCGTTGGCCGACAGGGGGCAAATGGAAACACCATATATTTT. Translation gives CSVGRQGANGNTIYF.

DNA for the CDR3: TGTGCCAGCAGTTTACAGGGCTATGACGAGCAGTACTTC. Translated, it gives CASSLQGYDEQYF. The J gene is TRBJ2-7, the V gene TRBV27, with TRBD1 as a possible D gene (5 bases). CDR1 is MNHEY and CDR2 is SMNVEV in the germline V gene (reference sequence). V lost 2 bases and J lost 5, with 10 bases in between. The length of the CDR3 is 13 residues.

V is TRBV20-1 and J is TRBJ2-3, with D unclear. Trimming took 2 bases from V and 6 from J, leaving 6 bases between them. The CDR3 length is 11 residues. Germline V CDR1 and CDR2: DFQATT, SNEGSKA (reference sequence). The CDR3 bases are TGCAGTGCTAGACAACAGGATACGCAGTATTTT. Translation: CSARQQDTQYF.

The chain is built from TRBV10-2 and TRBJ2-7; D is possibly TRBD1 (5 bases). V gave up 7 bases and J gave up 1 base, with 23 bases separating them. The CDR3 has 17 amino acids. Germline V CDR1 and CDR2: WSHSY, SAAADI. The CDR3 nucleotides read TGCGCCAGCATTGGGGAACCAGGGCGGTCTTGGTCCTACGAGCAGTACTTC. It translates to CASIGEPGRSWSYEQYF.

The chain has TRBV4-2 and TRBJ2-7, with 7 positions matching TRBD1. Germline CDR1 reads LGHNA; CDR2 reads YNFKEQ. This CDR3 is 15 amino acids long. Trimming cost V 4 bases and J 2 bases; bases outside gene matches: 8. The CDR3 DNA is TGTGCCAGCAGCCTGCCGGGGACAGTACCCTACGAGCAGTACTTC. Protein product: CASSLPGTVPYEQYF.

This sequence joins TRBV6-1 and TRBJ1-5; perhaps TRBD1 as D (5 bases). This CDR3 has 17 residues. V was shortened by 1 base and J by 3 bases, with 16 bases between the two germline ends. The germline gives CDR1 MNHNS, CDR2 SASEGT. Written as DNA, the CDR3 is TGTGCCAGCAGTGAAGGGGTGGGGGGAAGGGACAATCAGCCCCAGCATTTT. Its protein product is CASSEGVGGRDNQPQHF.

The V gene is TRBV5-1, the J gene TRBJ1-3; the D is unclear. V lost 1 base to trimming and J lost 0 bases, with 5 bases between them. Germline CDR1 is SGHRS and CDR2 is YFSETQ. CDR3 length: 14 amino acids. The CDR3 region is CASSLSTSGNTIYF. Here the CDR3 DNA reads TGCGCCAGCAGCTTGAGCACCTCTGGAAACACCATATATTTT.

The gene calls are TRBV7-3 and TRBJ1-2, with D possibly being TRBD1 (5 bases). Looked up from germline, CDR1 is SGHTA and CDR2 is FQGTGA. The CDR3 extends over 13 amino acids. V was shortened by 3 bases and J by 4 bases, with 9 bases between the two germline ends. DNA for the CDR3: TGTGCCAGCAGCTTCGACAGACTCTATGGCTACACCTTC. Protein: CASSFDRLYGYTF.

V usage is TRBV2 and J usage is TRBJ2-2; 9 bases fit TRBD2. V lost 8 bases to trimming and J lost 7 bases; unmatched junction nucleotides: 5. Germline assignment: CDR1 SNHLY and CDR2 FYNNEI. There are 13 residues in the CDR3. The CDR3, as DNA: TGTGCCAGCGCGGGAGGGGAGGGCGGGGAGCTGTTTTTT. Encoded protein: CASAGGEGGELFF.

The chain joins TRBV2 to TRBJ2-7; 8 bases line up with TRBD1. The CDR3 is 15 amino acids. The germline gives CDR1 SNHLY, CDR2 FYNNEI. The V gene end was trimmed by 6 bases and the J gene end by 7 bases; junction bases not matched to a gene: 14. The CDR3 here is CASRRTGITFEEQYF. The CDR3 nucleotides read TGTGCCAGCAGACGGACAGGGATAACCTTCGAAGAGCAGTACTTC.

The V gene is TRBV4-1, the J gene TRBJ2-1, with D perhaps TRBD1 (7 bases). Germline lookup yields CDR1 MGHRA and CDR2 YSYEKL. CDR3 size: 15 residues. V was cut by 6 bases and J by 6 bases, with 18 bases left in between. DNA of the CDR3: TGCGCCAGCAGGTCGGGGCAGGGGGGACTCAATGAGCAGTTCTTC. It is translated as CASRSGQGGLNEQFF.

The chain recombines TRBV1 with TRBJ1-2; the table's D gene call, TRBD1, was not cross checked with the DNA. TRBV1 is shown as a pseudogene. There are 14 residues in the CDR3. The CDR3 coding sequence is TGCACCAGCAGCCACCGGCCGACAGGGTATGGCTACACCTTC. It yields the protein CTSSHRPTGYGYTF.

In DNA, the CDR3 is TGTGCCAGCAGTGAGGGGGGGATCTACTATGGCTACACCTTC. This codes for CASSEGGIYYGYTF. This rearrangement joins TRBV6-6 to TRBJ1-2; TRBD1 is a possible D gene (6 bases). The CDR3 runs 14 residues. Germline V gene lookup returns CDR1 MNHNY and CDR2 SVGAGI (reference sequence). Deletions cut 5 bases from V and 3 bases from J, with 13 bases between.

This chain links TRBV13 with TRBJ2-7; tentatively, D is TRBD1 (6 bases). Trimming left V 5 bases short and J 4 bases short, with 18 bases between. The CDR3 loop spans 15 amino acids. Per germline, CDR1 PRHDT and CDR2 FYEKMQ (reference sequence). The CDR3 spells CASSQTGEVGYEQYF. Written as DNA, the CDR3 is TGTGCCAGCAGCCAGACAGGAGAGGTTGGGTACGAGCAGTACTTC.

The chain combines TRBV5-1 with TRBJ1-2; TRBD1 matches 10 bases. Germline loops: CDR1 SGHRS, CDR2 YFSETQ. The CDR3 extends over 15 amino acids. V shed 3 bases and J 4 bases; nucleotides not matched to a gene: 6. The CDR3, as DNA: TGCGCCAGCAGCTCGCCGGGACAGGGGTTCTATGGCTACACCTTC. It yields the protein CASSSPGQGFYGYTF.

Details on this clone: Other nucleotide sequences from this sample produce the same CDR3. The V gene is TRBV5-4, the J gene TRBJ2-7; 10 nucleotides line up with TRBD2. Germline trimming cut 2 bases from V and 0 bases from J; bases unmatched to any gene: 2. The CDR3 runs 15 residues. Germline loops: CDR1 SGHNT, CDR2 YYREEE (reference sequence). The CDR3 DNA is TGTGCCAGCAGCTTAAGCGGGGGGGACTCCTACGAGCAGTACTTC. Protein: CASSLSGGDSYEQYF.

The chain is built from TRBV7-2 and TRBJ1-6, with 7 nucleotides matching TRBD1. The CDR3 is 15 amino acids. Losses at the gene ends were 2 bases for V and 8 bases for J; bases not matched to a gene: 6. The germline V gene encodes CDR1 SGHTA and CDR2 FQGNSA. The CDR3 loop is CASSLSAQGDSPLHF. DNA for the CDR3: TGTGCCAGCAGCTTATCGGCCCAGGGGGATTCACCCCTCCACTTT.

The CDR3 protein is CAISGQGLTGELFF. The CDR3 coding sequence is TGTGCCATCAGTGGACAGGGCTTAACCGGGGAGCTGTTTTTT. V and J are TRBV10-3 and TRBJ2-2, with 7 bases fitting TRBD1. Per the germline V gene, CDR1 is ENHRY and CDR2 is SYGVKD. The CDR3 is 14 residues long. The J segment lost 5 bases and the V segment lost 4 bases, leaving 4 bases of the junction unmatched.

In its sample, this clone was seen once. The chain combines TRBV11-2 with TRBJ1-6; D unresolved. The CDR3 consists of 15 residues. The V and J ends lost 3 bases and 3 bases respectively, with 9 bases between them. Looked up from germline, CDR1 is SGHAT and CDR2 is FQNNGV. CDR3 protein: CASSFGNIYNSPLHF. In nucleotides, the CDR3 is TGTGCCAGCAGCTTCGGGAATATCTATAATTCACCCCTCCACTTT.

The CDR3 DNA follows: TGTGCCAGCAGCTTAATAGCGGGGGGGCTCGGCACAGATACGCAGTATTTT. This sequence encodes CASSLIAGGLGTDTQYF. The V call is TRBV7-2, the J call TRBJ2-3, with 11 bases fitting TRBD2. The J segment lost 1 base and the V segment lost 2 bases, leaving 5 bases of the junction unmatched. The CDR3 extends over 17 amino acids. CDR1 is SGHTA, CDR2 FQGNSA, per germline.

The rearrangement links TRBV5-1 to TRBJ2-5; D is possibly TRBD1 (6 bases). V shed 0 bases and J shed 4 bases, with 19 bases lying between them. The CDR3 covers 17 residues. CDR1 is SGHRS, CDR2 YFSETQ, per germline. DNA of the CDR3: TGCGCCAGCAGCTTGGGGACCTCTGCAGGGGCCGGAGAGACCCAGTACTTC. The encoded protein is CASSLGTSAGAGETQYF.

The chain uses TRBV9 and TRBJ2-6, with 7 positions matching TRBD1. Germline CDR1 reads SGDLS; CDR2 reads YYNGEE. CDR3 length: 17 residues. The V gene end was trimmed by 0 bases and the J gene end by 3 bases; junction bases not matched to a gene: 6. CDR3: CASSVGVTGSGANVLTF. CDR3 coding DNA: TGTGCCAGCAGCGTAGGGGTGACAGGGAGTGGGGCCAACGTCCTGACTTTC.

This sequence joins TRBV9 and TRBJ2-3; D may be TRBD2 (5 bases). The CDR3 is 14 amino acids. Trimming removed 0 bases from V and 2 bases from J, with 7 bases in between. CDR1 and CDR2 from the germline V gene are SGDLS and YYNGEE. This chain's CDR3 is CASSVELDTDTQYF. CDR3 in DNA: TGTGCCAGCAGCGTAGAACTAGACACAGATACGCAGTATTTT.